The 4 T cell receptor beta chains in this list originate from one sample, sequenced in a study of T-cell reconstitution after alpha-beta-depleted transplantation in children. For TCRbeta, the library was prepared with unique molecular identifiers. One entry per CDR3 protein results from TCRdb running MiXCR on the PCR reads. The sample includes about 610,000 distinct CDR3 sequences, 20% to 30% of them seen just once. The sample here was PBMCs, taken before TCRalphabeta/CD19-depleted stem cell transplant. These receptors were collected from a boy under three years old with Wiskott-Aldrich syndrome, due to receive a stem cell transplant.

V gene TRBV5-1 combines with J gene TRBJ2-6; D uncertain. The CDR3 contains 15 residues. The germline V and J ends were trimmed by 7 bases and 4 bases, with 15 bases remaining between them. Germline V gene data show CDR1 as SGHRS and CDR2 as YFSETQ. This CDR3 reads CASATDGRGANVLTF. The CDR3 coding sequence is TGCGCCAGCGCCACGGACGGTCGAGGGGCCAACGTCCTGACTTTC. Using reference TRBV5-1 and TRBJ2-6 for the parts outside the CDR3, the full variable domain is KAGVTQTPRYLIKTRGQQVTLSCSPISGHRSVSWYQQTPGQGLQFLFEYFSETQRNKGNFPGRFSGRQFSNSRSEMNVSTLELGDSALYLCASATDGRGANVLTFGAGSRLTVL.

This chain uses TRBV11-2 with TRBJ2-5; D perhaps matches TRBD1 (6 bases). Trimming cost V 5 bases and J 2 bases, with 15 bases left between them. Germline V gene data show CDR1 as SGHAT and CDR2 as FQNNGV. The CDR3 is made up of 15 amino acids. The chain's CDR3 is CASSVTGFGQETQYF. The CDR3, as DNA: TGTGCCAGCAGCGTAACAGGGTTTGGACAAGAGACCCAGTACTTC.

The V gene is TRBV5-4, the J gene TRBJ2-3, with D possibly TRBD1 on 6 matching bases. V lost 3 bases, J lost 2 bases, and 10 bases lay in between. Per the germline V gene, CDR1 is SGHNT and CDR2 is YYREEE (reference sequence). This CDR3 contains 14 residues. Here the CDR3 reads CASSSGQFTDTQYF. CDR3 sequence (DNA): TGTGCCAGCAGCTCCGGACAGTTCACAGATACGCAGTATTTT.

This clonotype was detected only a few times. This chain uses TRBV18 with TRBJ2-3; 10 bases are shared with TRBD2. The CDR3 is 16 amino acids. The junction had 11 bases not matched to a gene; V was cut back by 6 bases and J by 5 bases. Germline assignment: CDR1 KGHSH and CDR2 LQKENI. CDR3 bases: TGTGCCAGCTCGATACTAGCGGGAAGAGGTGGAGATACGCAGTATTTT. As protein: CASSILAGRGGDTQYF.